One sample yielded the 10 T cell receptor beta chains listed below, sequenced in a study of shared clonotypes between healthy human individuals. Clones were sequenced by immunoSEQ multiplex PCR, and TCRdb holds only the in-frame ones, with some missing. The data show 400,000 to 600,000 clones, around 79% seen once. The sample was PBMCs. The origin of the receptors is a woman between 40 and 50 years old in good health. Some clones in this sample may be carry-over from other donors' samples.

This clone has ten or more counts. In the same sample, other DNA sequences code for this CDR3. CDR3 in amino acids: CASSLILGAYEQYF. The CDR3 nucleotides are TGCGCCAGCAGCTTGATTCTGGGGGCCTACGAGCAGTACTTC. This chain links TRBV5-1 with TRBJ2-7, with D perhaps matching TRBD1 or TRBD2 (5 bases each). CDR1 SGHRS and CDR2 YFSETQ come from the germline V gene. V was pared by 1 base and J by 2 bases, with 10 bases between. The CDR3 is 14 amino acids.

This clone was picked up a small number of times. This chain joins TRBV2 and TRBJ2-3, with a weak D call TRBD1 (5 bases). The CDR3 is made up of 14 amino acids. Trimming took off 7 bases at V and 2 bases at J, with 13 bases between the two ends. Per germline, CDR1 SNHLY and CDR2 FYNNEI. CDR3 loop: CASIMVGVTDTQYF. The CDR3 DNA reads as TGTGCCAGCATCATGGTAGGGGTCACAGATACGCAGTATTTT.

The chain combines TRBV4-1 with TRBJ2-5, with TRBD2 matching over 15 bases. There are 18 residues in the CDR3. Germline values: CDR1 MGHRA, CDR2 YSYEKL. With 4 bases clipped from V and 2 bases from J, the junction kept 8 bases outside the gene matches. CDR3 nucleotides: TGCGCCAGCAGCCCCCTGGGACTAGCGGGAGGACGGCAAGAGACCCAGTACTTC. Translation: CASSPLGLAGGRQETQYF.

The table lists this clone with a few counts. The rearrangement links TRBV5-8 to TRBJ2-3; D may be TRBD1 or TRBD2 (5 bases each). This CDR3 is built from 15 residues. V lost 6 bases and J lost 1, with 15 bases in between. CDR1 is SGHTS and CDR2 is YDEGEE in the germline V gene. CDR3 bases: TGTGCCAGCAATTTGGGAGTGGGGGGCACAGATACGCAGTATTTT. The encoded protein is CASNLGVGGTDTQYF.

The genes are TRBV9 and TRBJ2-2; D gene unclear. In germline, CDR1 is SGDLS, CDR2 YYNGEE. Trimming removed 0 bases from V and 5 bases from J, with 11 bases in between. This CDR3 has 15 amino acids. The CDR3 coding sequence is TGTGCCAGCAGCGTAGGGCAGATCTTGACCGGGGAGCTGTTTTTT. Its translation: CASSVGQILTGELFF.

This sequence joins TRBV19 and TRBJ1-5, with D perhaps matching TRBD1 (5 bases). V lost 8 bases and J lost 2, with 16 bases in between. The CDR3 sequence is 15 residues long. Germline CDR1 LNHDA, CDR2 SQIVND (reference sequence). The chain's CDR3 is CASGGVGNRNQPQHF. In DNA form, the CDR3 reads TGTGCCAGTGGGGGGGTGGGAAATCGCAATCAGCCCCAGCATTTT.

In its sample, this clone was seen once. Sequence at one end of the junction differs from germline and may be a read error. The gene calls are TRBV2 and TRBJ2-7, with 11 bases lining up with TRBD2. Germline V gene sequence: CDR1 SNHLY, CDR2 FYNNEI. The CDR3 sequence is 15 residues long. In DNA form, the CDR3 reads TGTGCCACACCCGGGGCTAGCGGGAGGCCCTACGAGCAGTGCTTC. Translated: CATPGASGRPYEQCF.

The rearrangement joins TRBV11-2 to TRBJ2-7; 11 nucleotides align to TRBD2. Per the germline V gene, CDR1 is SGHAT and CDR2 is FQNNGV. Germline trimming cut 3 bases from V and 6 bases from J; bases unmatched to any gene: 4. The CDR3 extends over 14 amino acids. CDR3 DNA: TGTGCCAGCAGCTTGACTAGCGGGACGAGCGAGCAGTACTTC. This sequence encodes CASSLTSGTSEQYF.

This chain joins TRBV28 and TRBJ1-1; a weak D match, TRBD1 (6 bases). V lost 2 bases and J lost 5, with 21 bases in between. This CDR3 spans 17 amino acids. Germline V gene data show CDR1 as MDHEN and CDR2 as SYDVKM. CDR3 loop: CASSLVSGAGEETEAFF. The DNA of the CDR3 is TGTGCCAGCAGTTTAGTATCGGGGGCGGGAGAGGAGACTGAAGCTTTCTTT.

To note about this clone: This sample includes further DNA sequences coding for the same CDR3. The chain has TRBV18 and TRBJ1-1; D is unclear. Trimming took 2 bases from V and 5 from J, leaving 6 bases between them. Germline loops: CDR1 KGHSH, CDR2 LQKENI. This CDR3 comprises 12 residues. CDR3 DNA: TGTGCCAGCTCACCATCGGGAACTGAAGCTTTCTTT. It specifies CASSPSGTEAFF.